Listed here are 8 T cell receptor beta chains from one sample, sequenced in a study of OX40 agonist ivuxolimab in advanced cancers. Assay: immunoSEQ multiplex PCR; the TCRdb copy retains only in-frame clones and omits some. The table records around 80,000 clones, around 87% of them present only once. The specimen comprised CD4+ or CD8+ T cells sorted from blood, sampled in a trial of the OX40 agonist ivuxolimab. These receptors all come from an adult with an advanced solid tumor such as melanoma, head and neck, liver or kidney cancer.

Comment on this clone: The DNA is omitted, as the CDR3 cannot be located on it reliably, and the CDR3 follows TCRdb's listing. The chain uses TRBV2 and TRBJ1-1; no check of the table's D call, TRBD1, against the DNA was made. The CDR3 length is 15 residues, termini included. CDR1 is SNHLY, CDR2 FYNNEI, per germline. The CDR3 sequence: CASILGQGGWTEAFF.

The rearrangement joins TRBV6-1 to TRBJ1-2; 9 nucleotides match TRBD1. The V gene end was trimmed by 8 bases and the J gene end by 5 bases; junction bases not matched to a gene: 6. CDR1 is MNHNS and CDR2 is SASEGT in the germline V gene. The CDR3 totals 13 residues. The CDR3 spells CASVPGQGYGYTF. The CDR3 DNA follows: TGTGCCAGCGTACCGGGACAGGGATATGGCTACACCTTC.

This chain uses TRBV4-3 with TRBJ2-1; D possibly matches TRBD1 or TRBD2 (6 bases each). V was clipped by 0 bases and J by 3 bases, with 15 bases between them. The CDR3 is 17 amino acids. CDR1 is LGHNA, CDR2 YSLEER, per germline. The CDR3 spells CASSQDIRRGDYNEQFF. CDR3 nucleotide sequence: TGCGCCAGCAGCCAAGATATCAGGAGGGGGGACTACAATGAGCAGTTCTTC.

The V and J genes are TRBV5-4 and TRBJ2-5, with 7 positions matching TRBD2. The CDR3 consists of 14 residues. J lost 5 bases, V lost 2 bases, and 6 bases had no gene match. Germline CDR1 reads SGHNT; CDR2 reads YYREEE (reference sequence). The CDR3 nucleotides read TGTGCCAGCAGCTTAGCGGGGATCGGGGAGACCCAGTACTTC. This sequence encodes CASSLAGIGETQYF.

The chain employs TRBV27 and TRBJ1-6, with D possibly matching TRBD1 (6 bases). Germline CDR1 is MNHEY and CDR2 is SMNVEV (reference sequence). The CDR3 contains 14 residues. Trimming removed 6 bases from V and 5 bases from J, with 11 bases in between. CDR3 nucleotide sequence: TGTGCCAGCAGCCGGACAGACCATAATTCACCCCTCCACTTT. Residues: CASSRTDHNSPLHF.

This clone came up a few times. The rearrangement links TRBV9 to TRBJ1-6; D uncertain. The CDR3 extends over 15 amino acids. The germline V and J ends were trimmed by 0 bases and 9 bases, with 13 bases remaining between them. Germline-derived CDR1 and CDR2 are SGDLS and YYNGEE. The CDR3 reads CASSVGPTISSPLHF. The DNA for the CDR3 is TGTGCCAGCAGCGTAGGGCCCACAATTAGTTCACCCCTCCACTTT.

The CDR3 sequence: CASSPGTDTQYF. The CDR3 DNA reads TGTGCCAGCAGCCCAGGGACAGATACGCAGTATTTT. The chain has TRBV7-9 and TRBJ2-3; TRBD1 is a possible D gene (5 bases). V lost 5 bases and J lost 3, with 6 bases in between. Germline values: CDR1 SEHNR, CDR2 FQNEAQ (reference sequence). This CDR3 region has 12 residues. Looking up the rest from reference TRBV7-9 and TRBJ2-3 gives the full variable domain: DTGVSQNPRHKITKRGQNVTFRCDPISEHNRLYWYRQTLGQGPEFLTYFQNEAQLEKSRLLSDRFSAERPKGSFSTLEIQRTEQGDSAMYLCASSPGTDTQYFGPGTRLTVL.

This sequence joins TRBV18 and TRBJ1-2, with 8 positions matching TRBD1. The V segment lost 1 base and the J segment 6 bases; nucleotides outside the gene matches: 7. The CDR3 extends over 15 amino acids. Germline V gene data show CDR1 as KGHSH and CDR2 as LQKENI. For the CDR3, the DNA is TGTGCCAGCTCACCACTCCAGGGGGCAAGGGATGGCTACACCTTC. Translated: CASSPLQGARDGYTF.